Below are 26 T cell receptor beta chains sequenced from a single sample in a study of PD-1 blockade in classical Hodgkin lymphoma (dated by TCRdb to 2018 to 2020). The time point label of this sample denotes: cycle 1 day 1 (C1D1), immediately before nivolumab initiation. All trial patients had relapsed after autologous stem cell transplantation, with cohorts A, B and C differing in prior brentuximab vedotin exposure. Preparation of the library involved the immunoSEQ multiplex PCR assay. TCRdb stores this immuneACCESS table with in-frame sequences only. Part of the clones is absent; in the studies checked, under half of the shortfall reflects unresolved V genes, and no reason is known for the rest. This sample has 55,000 to 80,000 clones in its table, and roughly 91% of those were observed once. Together, the top ten hold more than 6.5% of the sample. Sequencing used peripheral blood mononuclear cells (PBMCs), obtained at baseline. The origin of the receptors is a human donor with classical Hodgkin lymphoma.

This clone was recorded once. The chain couples TRBV16 to TRBJ1-1; D is perhaps TRBD1 (5 bases). Trimming stripped 0 bases from V and 3 bases from J, with 8 bases between. From germline, CDR1 is KGHSY and CDR2 FQNENV. The CDR3 runs to 14 residues. The CDR3 sequence is CASSQSQGYTEAFF. The CDR3 DNA follows: TGTGCCAGCAGCCAATCGCAGGGCTACACTGAAGCTTTCTTT. The variable domain in full, completed from reference TRBV16 and TRBJ1-1, reads GEEVAQTPKHLVRGEGQKAKLYCAPIKGHSYVFWYQQVLKNEFKFLISFQNENVFDETGMPKERFSAKCLPNSPCSLEIQATKLEDSAVYFCASSQSQGYTEAFFGQGTRLTVV.

The rearrangement links TRBV19 to TRBJ1-5; no firm D call. In germline, CDR1 is LNHDA, CDR2 SQIVND (reference sequence). The CDR3 has 15 residues. V shed 7 bases and J shed 0 bases, with 13 bases lying between them. The chain's CDR3 is CASTPLSYSNQPQHF. DNA for the CDR3: TGTGCCAGTACTCCATTGAGTTATAGCAATCAGCCCCAGCATTTT.

The gene calls are TRBV7-6 and TRBJ1-4; D uncertain. The germline CDR1 and CDR2 sequences are SGHVS and FNYEAQ. Trimming left V 6 bases short and J 4 bases short, with 12 bases between. CDR3 size: 14 residues. In DNA form, the CDR3 reads TGTGCCAGCAGTCCCGGGAGAAATAATGAAAAACTGTTTTTT. Its protein is CASSPGRNNEKLFF.

The chain couples TRBV10-1 to TRBJ2-7; D possibly corresponds to TRBD2 (5 bases). Trimming cost V 6 bases and J 2 bases, with 8 bases left between them. The CDR3 sequence is 12 residues long. The germline V gene has CDR1 WNHNN and CDR2 SYGVQD (reference sequence). The CDR3 DNA reads as TGCGCCAGCAGGGGGAGTACCTACGAGCAGTACTTC. It translates to CASRGSTYEQYF.

V gene TRBV28 combines with J gene TRBJ2-1; a weak D match, TRBD2 (6 bases). CDR1 and CDR2 from the germline V gene are MDHEN and SYDVKM. V lost 3 bases, J lost 4 bases, and 13 bases lay in between. The CDR3 runs to 15 residues. The CDR3 sequence: CASSFRDLPYNEQFF. Written as DNA, the CDR3 is TGTGCCAGCAGTTTCCGGGACTTACCGTACAATGAGCAGTTCTTC.

This clone was counted once. CDR3 DNA: TGTGCCAGCAGCGGGGGGACATTAGTCTATGGCTACACCTTC. Translation gives CASSGGTLVYGYTF. The chain combines TRBV9 with TRBJ1-2, with D possibly being TRBD1 (6 bases). The CDR3 has 14 amino acids. Trimming removed 3 bases at V and 4 bases at J, with 13 bases between. CDR1 SGDLS and CDR2 YYNGEE come from the germline V gene.

The chain recombines TRBV9 with TRBJ1-1; D is uncertain. The CDR3 is 11 amino acids. Trimming shortened V by 3 bases and J by 7 bases, and 7 bases separated the two germline ends. Germline loops: CDR1 SGDLS, CDR2 YYNGEE. In DNA, the CDR3 is TGTGCCAGCAGCGCCGGGGTTGAAGCTTTCTTT. Amino acid sequence: CASSAGVEAFF.

The chain recombines TRBV6-1 with TRBJ2-5, with D perhaps matching TRBD1 or TRBD2 (5 bases each). V was trimmed by 6 bases and J by 2 bases, leaving 16 bases between them. The CDR3 runs 15 residues. Germline-derived CDR1 and CDR2 are MNHNS and SASEGT. For the CDR3, the DNA is TGTGCCAGCAGGGAATGGGGGATGAGTCAAGAGACCCAGTACTTC. Amino acid sequence: CASREWGMSQETQYF.

Turning to this clone: The same CDR3 is also encoded by other DNA sequences in this sample. The CDR3 nucleotides read TGTGCCAGCAGCGTGGGGCAAGAGACCCAGTACTTC. Encoded protein: CASSVGQETQYF. The V and J genes are TRBV9 and TRBJ2-5; D gene unclear. V lost 2 bases, J lost 2 bases, and 4 bases lay in between. The CDR3 length is 12 residues. Germline V gives CDR1 SGDLS, CDR2 YYNGEE.

This clone was observed once. The V call is TRBV7-9, the J call TRBJ2-7; 9 nucleotides match TRBD1. Germline lookup yields CDR1 SEHNR and CDR2 FQNEAQ (reference sequence). V lost 0 bases to trimming and J lost 2 bases; unmatched junction nucleotides: 8. The CDR3 is 17 residues long. CDR3 DNA sequence: TGTGCCAGCAGCTTAGCCTCCGGGACAGGGAGGGCCTACGAGCAGTACTTC. Its protein product is CASSLASGTGRAYEQYF.

The V gene is TRBV6-6, the J gene TRBJ2-7; 7 bases map to TRBD1. V trimming: 8 bases; J trimming: 3 bases; junction bases outside the gene matches: 1. Germline V lookup: CDR1 MNHNY, CDR2 SVGAGI (reference sequence). The CDR3 covers 11 residues. CDR3 loop: CASGTVYEQYF. The CDR3, as DNA: TGTGCCAGCGGGACAGTCTACGAGCAGTACTTC.

The chain joins TRBV5-1 to TRBJ1-5; D may be TRBD1 (6 bases). V dropped 2 bases and J dropped 3 bases, with 9 bases sitting between them. The CDR3 consists of 14 residues. CDR1 is SGHRS and CDR2 is YFSETQ in the germline V gene. The CDR3 bases are TGCGCCAGCAGCTTACAGGGCCCCAATCAGCCCCAGCATTTT. Translating gives CASSLQGPNQPQHF.

The chain recombines TRBV7-8 with TRBJ1-2, with TRBD1 identical over 8 bases. The CDR3 contains 13 residues. In germline, CDR1 is SGHVS, CDR2 FQNEAQ. V lost 6 bases to trimming and J lost 6 bases; unmatched junction nucleotides: 6. The CDR3 is CASSYGQGDGYTF. The DNA for the CDR3 is TGTGCCAGCAGTTATGGACAGGGCGATGGCTACACCTTC.

The gene calls are TRBV28 and TRBJ2-1; 10 bases fit TRBD2. V trimming: 7 bases; J trimming: 4 bases; junction bases outside the gene matches: 10. The germline gives CDR1 MDHEN, CDR2 SYDVKM. This CDR3 is 16 amino acids long. CDR3 sequence (DNA): TGTGCCAGCAAAACGGGACTAGCGCACTTGTACAATGAGCAGTTCTTC. Its translation: CASKTGLAHLYNEQFF.

The V and J genes are TRBV5-6 and TRBJ2-7, with D tentatively TRBD1 (6 bases). CDR1 and CDR2 from the germline V gene are SGHDT and YYEEEE. The CDR3 has 13 amino acids. V lost 2 bases and J 4 bases, leaving 10 bases between the germline ends. The DNA of the CDR3 is TGTGCCAGCAGCTTCAGGGGAATATACGAGCAGTACTTC. The encoded protein is CASSFRGIYEQYF.

This clone occurred once. The chain links TRBV10-3 to TRBJ2-7; 9 bases are a match to TRBD2. This CDR3 has 14 amino acids. Germline assignment: CDR1 ENHRY and CDR2 SYGVKD. Trimming cost V 6 bases and J 3 bases; bases outside gene matches: 6. The CDR3 DNA reads TGTGCCATCAGCACCGCTAGCGGGATCTACGAGCAGTACTTC. This gives the protein CAISTASGIYEQYF.

This chain joins TRBV28 and TRBJ2-7; D perhaps matches TRBD1 (5 bases). The germline gives CDR1 MDHEN, CDR2 SYDVKM. V was cut by 3 bases and J by 6 bases, with 12 bases left in between. CDR3 length: 13 residues. The CDR3 loop reads CASSFSETVEQYF. CDR3 coding DNA: TGTGCCAGCAGTTTCTCTGAGACAGTCGAGCAGTACTTC.

This chain connects TRBV19 to TRBJ2-2, with D uncertain. With 4 bases removed from V and 5 bases from J, the gap between germline ends came to 14 bases. Germline V gene lookup returns CDR1 LNHDA and CDR2 SQIVND (reference sequence). The CDR3 length is 15 residues. The CDR3 is CASSTWSMSTGELFF. Written as DNA, the CDR3 is TGTGCCAGTAGTACCTGGAGCATGTCAACCGGGGAGCTGTTTTTT.

The CDR3 spells CASRADGYNEQFF. The CDR3 region has the DNA TGTGCCAGCAGAGCCGACGGTTACAATGAGCAGTTCTTC. The chain combines TRBV7-6 with TRBJ2-1; D call uncertain. The germline V gene encodes CDR1 SGHVS and CDR2 FNYEAQ. The CDR3 has 13 residues. The V end was cut by 6 bases, the J end by 4 bases, with 10 bases between.

This chain joins TRBV9 and TRBJ1-4; D remains unclear. Germline V gene data show CDR1 as SGDLS and CDR2 as YYNGEE. The CDR3 totals 15 residues. Trimming took 0 bases from V and 5 from J, leaving 11 bases between them. The CDR3 nucleotides are TGTGCCAGCAGCGTAGGGGCAGGCGCCAATGAAAAACTGTTTTTT. Translated, it gives CASSVGAGANEKLFF.

The gene calls are TRBV28 and TRBJ2-1; 9 bases match TRBD1. Germline V gene lookup returns CDR1 MDHEN and CDR2 SYDVKM. There are 19 residues in the CDR3. V dropped 4 bases and J dropped 0; count of bases not matched to a gene: 13. In DNA, the CDR3 is TGTGCCAGCAGTTCCTACACCTGGGACAGGGAGGGCTCCTACAATGAGCAGTTCTTC. Its protein is CASSSYTWDREGSYNEQFF.

This clone turned up a few times. The V and J genes are TRBV27 and TRBJ2-5, with a tentative D call TRBD2 (6 bases). V was clipped by 2 bases and J by 1 base, with 14 bases between them. Germline V lookup: CDR1 MNHEY, CDR2 SMNVEV (reference sequence). This CDR3 is built from 16 residues. CDR3 in amino acids: CASSLNIAAPQETQYF. The DNA for the CDR3 is TGTGCCAGCAGTTTAAATATAGCGGCGCCCCAAGAGACCCAGTACTTC.

This sequence joins TRBV5-4 and TRBJ1-1, with D unclear. Germline values: CDR1 SGHNT, CDR2 YYREEE (reference sequence). This CDR3 is built from 12 residues. V was clipped by 4 bases and J by 7 bases, with 11 bases between them. The CDR3 bases are TGTGCCAGCAGCCTCATCAACCGTGAAGCTTTCTTT. Translating gives CASSLINREAFF.

The chain employs TRBV7-9 and TRBJ2-2; TRBD1 might be the D (5 bases). Germline V lookup: CDR1 SEHNR, CDR2 FQNEAQ (reference sequence). CDR3 length: 14 residues. Trimming took off 5 bases at V and 3 bases at J, with 10 bases between the two ends. This CDR3 is CASSPQGYTGELFF. CDR3 bases: TGTGCCAGCAGCCCTCAGGGATACACCGGGGAGCTGTTTTTT.

The CDR3 DNA sequence: TGCAGCGTTGAAGGGGGCAGCTTCGCTAACTATGGCTACACCTTC. It yields the protein CSVEGGSFANYGYTF. The genes are TRBV29-1 and TRBJ1-2; the D gene is possibly TRBD1 (5 bases). The CDR3 has 15 residues. Germline CDR1 is SQVTM and CDR2 is ANQGSEA. V was pared by 1 base and J by 0 bases, with 12 bases between.

The genes are TRBV2 and TRBJ2-1, with a weak D call TRBD1 (6 bases). V dropped 10 bases and J dropped 5 bases, with 24 bases sitting between them. Looked up from germline, CDR1 is SNHLY and CDR2 is FYNNEI. This CDR3 region has 16 residues. CDR3 sequence (DNA): TGTGCCACCCCTGACCCGCGGGCAGGGGCGGACAATGAGCAGTTCTTC. It translates to CATPDPRAGADNEQFF.